This entry concerns a single T cell receptor beta chain. What it binds is unknown. This sample is part of a study of PD-1 blockade in classical Hodgkin lymphoma. Findings and limits, study-wide: The repertoire differences lack a defined cause, possibly disease activity or prior therapy.

This CDR3 is 13 amino acids long. Each patient experienced a relapse that followed autologous stem cell transplantation, and brentuximab vedotin exposure varied. Out of thawed PBMCs, magnetic negative selection purified CD4+ T cells. Best outcomes ranged across complete response, partial response and progressive disease. This table comes from immunoSEQ multiplex PCR, and its TCRdb copy is limited to in-frame clones, with some not included. The table includes about 4,100 clones, about 79% detected once. This receptor was obtained from a human donor with classical Hodgkin lymphoma. The gene calls are TRBV21-1 and TRBJ2-7; the table calls TRBD1, which could not be checked here. TRBV21-1 is a recognized pseudogene. The sample in question was CD4+ T cells from blood, obtained at baseline. The CDR3 bases are TGTGCCAGCAGCACGGGACAAGACTACGAGCAGTACTTC. Residues: CASSTGQDYEQYF.